This T cell receptor beta chain was observed in a study of technical replicates of blood from a few donors (dated by TCRdb to about 2017). Remarks on this clone: The antigen it recognizes is unknown. One base away there is no much larger clone; base qualities are not given.

Library preparation employed the immunoSEQ multiplex PCR assay. TCRdb's version of the immuneACCESS table is confined to in-frame rearrangements and falls short of the full clone set. An unresolved V gene accounts for under half of the shortfall where checked; the remainder is of unknown origin. The sample includes more than 65,000 clones, with about 95% observed a single time. The top ten clonotypes cover more than 0.2% of the sample. Its CDR3 holds 17 amino acids, cysteine through phenylalanine. CDR3 DNA only is kept here, 51 bases in frame from base 1. V ends up 1 base short and J 5 bases short, with an unmatched junction base count of 11. The germline V gene (reference sequence) provides CDR1 SEHNR and CDR2 FQNEAQ.

The sequence was obtained from a human donor in good health. Sequences were obtained from T cells isolated from PBMCs. The sequence is built from TRBV7-9 and TRBJ2-5, and TRBD1 matches 9 of the central bases. CDR3 protein: CASSLGVLQGAQETQYF. The sequenced DNA is TGTGCCAGCAGCTTAGGGGTCCTACAGGGGGCCCAGGAGACCCAGTACTTC. The entire variable domain, with the stretches around the CDR3 drawn from the reference TRBV7-9 and TRBJ2-5 proteins, is DTGVSQNPRHKITKRGQNVTFRCDPISEHNRLYWYRQTLGQGPEFLTYFQNEAQLEKSRLLSDRFSAERPKGSFSTLEIQRTEQGDSAMYLCASSLGVLQGAQETQYFGPGTRLLVL.